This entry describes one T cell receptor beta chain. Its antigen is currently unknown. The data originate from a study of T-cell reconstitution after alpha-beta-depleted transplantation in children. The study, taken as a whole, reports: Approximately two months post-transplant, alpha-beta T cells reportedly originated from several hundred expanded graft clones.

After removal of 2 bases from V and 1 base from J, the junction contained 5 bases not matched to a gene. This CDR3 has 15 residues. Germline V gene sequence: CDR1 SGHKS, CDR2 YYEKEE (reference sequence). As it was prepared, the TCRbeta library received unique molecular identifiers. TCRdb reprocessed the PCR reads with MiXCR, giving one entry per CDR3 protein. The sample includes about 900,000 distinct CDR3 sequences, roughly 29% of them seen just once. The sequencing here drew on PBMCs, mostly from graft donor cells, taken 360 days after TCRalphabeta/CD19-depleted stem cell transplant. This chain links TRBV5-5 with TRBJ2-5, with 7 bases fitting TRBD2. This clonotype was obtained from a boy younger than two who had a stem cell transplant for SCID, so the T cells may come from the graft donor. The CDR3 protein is CASSFLIAGQETQYF. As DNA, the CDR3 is TGTGCCAGCAGCTTCCTTATAGCGGGCCAAGAGACCCAGTACTTC.